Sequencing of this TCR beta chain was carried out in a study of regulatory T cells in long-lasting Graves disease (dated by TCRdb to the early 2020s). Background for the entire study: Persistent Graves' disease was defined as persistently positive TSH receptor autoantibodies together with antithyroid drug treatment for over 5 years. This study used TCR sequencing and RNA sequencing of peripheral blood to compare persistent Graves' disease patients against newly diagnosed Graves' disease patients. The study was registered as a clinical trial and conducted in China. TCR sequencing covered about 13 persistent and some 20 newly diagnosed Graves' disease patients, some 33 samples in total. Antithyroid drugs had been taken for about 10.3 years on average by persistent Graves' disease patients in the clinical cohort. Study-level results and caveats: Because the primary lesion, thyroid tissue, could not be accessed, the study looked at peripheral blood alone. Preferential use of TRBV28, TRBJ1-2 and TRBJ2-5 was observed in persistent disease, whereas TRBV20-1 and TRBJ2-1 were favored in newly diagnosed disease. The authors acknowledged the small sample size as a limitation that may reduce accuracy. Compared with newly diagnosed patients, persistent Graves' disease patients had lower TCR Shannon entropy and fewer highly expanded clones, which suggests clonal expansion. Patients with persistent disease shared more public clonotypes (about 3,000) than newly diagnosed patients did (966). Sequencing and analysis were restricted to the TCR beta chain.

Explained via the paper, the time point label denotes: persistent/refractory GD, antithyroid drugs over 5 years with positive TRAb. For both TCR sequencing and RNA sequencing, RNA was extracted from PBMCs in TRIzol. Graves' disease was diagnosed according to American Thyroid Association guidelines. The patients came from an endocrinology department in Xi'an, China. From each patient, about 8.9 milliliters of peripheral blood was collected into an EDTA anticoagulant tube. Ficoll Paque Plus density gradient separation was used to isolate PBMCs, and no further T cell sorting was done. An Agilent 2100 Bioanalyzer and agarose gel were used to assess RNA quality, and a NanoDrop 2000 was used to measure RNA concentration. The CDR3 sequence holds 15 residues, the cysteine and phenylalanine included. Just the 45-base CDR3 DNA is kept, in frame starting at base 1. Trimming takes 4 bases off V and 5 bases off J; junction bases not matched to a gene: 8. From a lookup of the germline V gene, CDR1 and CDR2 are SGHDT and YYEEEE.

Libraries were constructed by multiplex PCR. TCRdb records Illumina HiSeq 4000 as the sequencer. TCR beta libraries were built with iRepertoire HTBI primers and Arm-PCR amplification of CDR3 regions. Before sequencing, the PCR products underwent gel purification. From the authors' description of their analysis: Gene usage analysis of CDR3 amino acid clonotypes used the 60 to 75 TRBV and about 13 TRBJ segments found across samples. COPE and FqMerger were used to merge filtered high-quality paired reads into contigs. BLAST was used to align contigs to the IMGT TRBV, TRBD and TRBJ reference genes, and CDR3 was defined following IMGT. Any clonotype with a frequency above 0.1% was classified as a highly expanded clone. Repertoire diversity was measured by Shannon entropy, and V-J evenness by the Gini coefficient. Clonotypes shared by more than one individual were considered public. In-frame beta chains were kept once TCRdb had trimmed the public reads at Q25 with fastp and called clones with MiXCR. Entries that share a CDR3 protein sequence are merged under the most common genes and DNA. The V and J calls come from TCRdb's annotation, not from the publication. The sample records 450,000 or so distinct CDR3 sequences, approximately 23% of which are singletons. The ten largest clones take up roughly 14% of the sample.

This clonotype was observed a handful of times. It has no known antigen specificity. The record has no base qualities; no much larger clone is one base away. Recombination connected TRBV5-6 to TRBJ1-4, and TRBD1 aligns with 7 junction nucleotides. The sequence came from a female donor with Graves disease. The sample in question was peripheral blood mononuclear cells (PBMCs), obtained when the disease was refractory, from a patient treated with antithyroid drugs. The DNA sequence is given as TGTGCCAGCAGCAGCCTGGACAGGCAAAATGAAAAACTGTTTTTT. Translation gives CASSSLDRQNEKLFF.